The following is a TCR beta chain sequence with its context. Its antigen remains unidentified. Nothing much larger sits one base from this clone, and base qualities are not available. TCRbeta CDR3 regions were amplified from genomic DNA using the immunoSEQ Assay, a bias-controlled multiplex PCR. Concerning the study's data processing: Nucleated cell counts per sample were estimated from amplification of reference gene primers within the assay. To quantify the absolute abundance of each unique TCRbeta CDR3 rearrangement, sequence reads were collapsed and filtered. For each sample, productive Simpson clonality was calculated by taking the square root of Simpson's diversity index across productive rearrangements. Imported from immuneACCESS, the table was reduced by TCRdb to in-frame sequences with V and J called. These copies leave out some clones; in studies compared against another copy, an unresolved V gene accounts for under half, and the cause of the remainder is not known. From that table come the V and J calls and clone size; the DNA was used to work out D and trimming. The sample has under 150,000 clones on record, roughly 88% of them singletons. The top ten constitute around 26% of the sample.

Whole blood was collected in K2EDTA tubes by collaborating institutions according to the institutions' own protocols. For TCRbeta analysis, collaborators shipped samples in one of three forms: frozen whole blood, isolated PBMCs, or DNA extracted from either of those sample types. Germline trimming: 2 bases from V, 2 bases from J; junction bases outside gene matches: 5. The germline V gene specifies SGDLS as CDR1 and YYNGEE as CDR2. There are 15 amino acids in the CDR3, from cysteine to phenylalanine inclusive. CDR3 DNA only is kept here, 45 bases in frame from base 1. The data derive from a study of blood T cell repertoires in COVID-19 (dated by TCRdb to 2018 to 2021). Study-wide context: Samples covering the acute and convalescent phases of COVID-19 were provided by collaborators in the United States, Italy and Spain. The prospective study material was composed of cDNA or gDNA derived from T cells, B-cell-depleted T cells, or PBMCs. HLA class I and class II types, where available, came from metadata supplied by the sample provider rather than from assay-based typing. The samples were drawn from two sources: the first 160 participants of the ongoing ImmuneRACE study, and over 950 subjects contributed by 6 global collaborators. The repertoires were made available in a free public database intended to serve as a resource for research on the immune response to SARS-CoV-2. Subjects who had been exposed to COVID-19, were actively infected with it, or had recovered from it provided the deeply sampled blood TCRbeta repertoires that made up the dataset. Nearly every sample came with metadata listing a de-identified subject ID, COVID-19 status, age in years and sex.

Study-wide findings and limitations: Clinical and demographic metadata were provided uncurated, with the amount varying by source and participant.

The receptor's source is a human donor in a cohort sampled during active COVID-19. Rearrangement joined TRBV9 to TRBJ2-5; 8 bases in between match TRBD2. Sequencing used peripheral blood. The sequenced DNA is TGTGCCAGCAGCGTTTTTTCGGGGGGGCAAGAGACCCAGTACTTC. The translation is CASSVFSGGQETQYF.